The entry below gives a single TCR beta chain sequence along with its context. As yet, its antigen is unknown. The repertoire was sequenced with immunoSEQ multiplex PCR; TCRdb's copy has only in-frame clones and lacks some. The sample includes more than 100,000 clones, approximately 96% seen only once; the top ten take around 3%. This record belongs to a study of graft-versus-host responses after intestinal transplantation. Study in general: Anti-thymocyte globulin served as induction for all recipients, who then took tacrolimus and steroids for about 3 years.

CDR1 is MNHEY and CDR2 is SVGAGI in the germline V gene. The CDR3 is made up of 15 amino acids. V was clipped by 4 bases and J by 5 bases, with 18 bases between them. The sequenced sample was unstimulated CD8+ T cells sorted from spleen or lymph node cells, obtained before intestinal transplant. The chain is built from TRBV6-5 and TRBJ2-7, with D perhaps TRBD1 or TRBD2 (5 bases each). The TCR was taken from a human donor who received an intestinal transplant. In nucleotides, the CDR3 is TGTGCCAGCAGTTTACTCGGTCTACTGGGGGACGAGCAGTACTTC. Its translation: CASSLLGLLGDEQYF.